Following are 22 T cell receptor beta chains from one sample sequenced in a study of shared clonotypes between healthy human individuals. Produced via immunoSEQ multiplex PCR; TCRdb's table is partial and in-frame only. Counted here are roughly 700,000 clones, approximately 79% occurring once; the ten biggest clones make up approximately 1.6%. Sequenced: memory CD4+ T cells sorted from blood. As to subset: CD45RA-negative fraction. These receptors all come from a woman between 25 and 40 years old in good health.

A remark on this clone: A clone one base away is much larger, so this may be a read error. V is TRBV6-4 and J is TRBJ2-2, with TRBD2 matching over 10 bases. The CDR3 is 15 amino acids. V gave up 4 bases and J gave up 1 base; unmatched junction bases: 0. Per germline, CDR1 MRHNA and CDR2 SNTAGT. The CDR3 sequence is CASSGTSGNTGELFF. The DNA for the CDR3 is TGTGCCAGCAGTGGGACTAGCGGGAACACCGGGGAGCTGTTTTTT.

This clone was recorded a few times. The J gene is TRBJ2-7, the V gene TRBV4-2, with 8 bases fitting TRBD2. After removal of 0 bases from V and 4 bases from J, the junction contained 11 bases not matched to a gene. This CDR3 comprises 17 residues. CDR1 is LGHNA, CDR2 YNFKEQ, per germline. CDR3 residues: CASSQETSGHAGYEQYF. Here the CDR3 DNA reads TGTGCCAGCAGCCAAGAAACTAGCGGCCACGCGGGTTACGAGCAGTACTTC.

This rearrangement joins TRBV5-1 to TRBJ2-1; possibly TRBD1 for D (5 bases). The V end lost 2 bases, the J end lost 2 bases, and 11 bases lay between the germline ends. Germline values: CDR1 SGHRS, CDR2 YFSETQ. There are 15 residues in the CDR3. This CDR3 reads CASSFIPTAYNEQFF. DNA for the CDR3: TGCGCCAGCAGCTTCATCCCGACAGCCTACAATGAGCAGTTCTTC.

Points on this clone: One base away lies a much larger clone, so this may be a sequencing read error. J is TRBJ2-3 and V is TRBV27, with 9 bases that match TRBD1. After removal of 4 bases from V and 1 base from J, the junction contained 3 bases not matched to a gene. Germline V lookup: CDR1 MNHEY, CDR2 SMNVEV (reference sequence). The CDR3 contains 15 residues. The CDR3 DNA follows: TGTGCCAGCAGTTCGTGGACAGGGGGCACAGATACGCAGTATTTT. It codes for CASSSWTGGTDTQYF.

The chain carries TRBV5-5 and TRBJ1-4, with D hard to call. The V end lost 2 bases, the J end lost 0 bases, and 8 bases lay between the germline ends. The CDR3 loop spans 15 amino acids. Per the germline V gene, CDR1 is SGHKS and CDR2 is YYEKEE (reference sequence). CDR3 region: CASSFPGTTNEKLFF. The DNA for the CDR3 is TGTGCCAGCAGCTTCCCGGGAACAACTAATGAAAAACTGTTTTTT.

The gene calls are TRBV29-1 and TRBJ2-3; D gene unclear. Germline V lookup: CDR1 SQVTM, CDR2 ANQGSEA. V was trimmed by 5 bases and J by 1 base, leaving 13 bases between them. CDR3 size: 14 residues. The CDR3 reads CSVSYSIGTDTQYF. The DNA of the CDR3 is TGCAGCGTTTCTTATTCGATCGGCACAGATACGCAGTATTTT.

The chain combines TRBV27 with TRBJ2-7; either TRBD1 or TRBD2 may fit D (5 bases each). Trimming stripped 3 bases from V and 2 bases from J, with 14 bases between. The CDR3 sequence is 15 residues long. Germline loops: CDR1 MNHEY, CDR2 SMNVEV (reference sequence). Here the CDR3 DNA reads TGTGCCAGCAGTTTTCGGGGCAGTGGGACCTACGAGCAGTACTTC. Protein sequence: CASSFRGSGTYEQYF.

The rearrangement joins TRBV5-1 to TRBJ2-3; unclear D gene. The CDR3 length is 15 residues. CDR1 and CDR2 (germline): SGHRS, YFSETQ. Deletions cut 4 bases from V and 1 base from J, with 13 bases between. CDR3 nucleotides: TGCGCCAGCAGCCCGTTCCGCGGAGGCACAGATACGCAGTATTTT. Translated: CASSPFRGGTDTQYF.

This clone was observed many times. The rearrangement joins TRBV7-9 to TRBJ2-4; weak D call: TRBD2 (5 bases). The ends were cut back, 1 base at V and 1 base at J, with 14 bases in the middle. Germline V CDR1 and CDR2: SEHNR, FQNEAQ (reference sequence). The CDR3 is 17 residues long. The CDR3 loop reads CASSLVSGRRAKNIQYF. The CDR3 DNA sequence: TGTGCCAGCAGCTTAGTGTCGGGAAGGAGGGCCAAAAACATTCAGTACTTC. The full variable domain, with the rest looked up from reference TRBV7-9 and TRBJ2-4, is DTGVSQNPRHKITKRGQNVTFRCDPISEHNRLYWYRQTLGQGPEFLTYFQNEAQLEKSRLLSDRFSAERPKGSFSTLEIQRTEQGDSAMYLCASSLVSGRRAKNIQYFGAGTRLSVL.

This chain joins TRBV2 and TRBJ2-1; D uncertain. V dropped 9 bases and J dropped 10 bases, with 19 bases sitting between them. The CDR3 totals 13 residues. Germline lookup yields CDR1 SNHLY and CDR2 FYNNEI. This CDR3 reads CASGPWHSSEQFF. The CDR3 DNA follows: TGTGCCAGTGGGCCGTGGCATTCATCCGAGCAGTTCTTC.

Of note for this clone: A read error may be the cause here, since a much bigger clone is one base away. The sample contains more than one DNA sequence encoding this CDR3. The chain employs TRBV7-9 and TRBJ2-7; no clear D. The germline V gene has CDR1 SEHNR and CDR2 FQNEAQ (reference sequence). V dropped 3 bases and J dropped 1 base, with 4 bases sitting between them. The CDR3 is made up of 12 amino acids. The CDR3, as DNA: TGTGCCAGCAGCTTTGGGTCCTACGAGCAGTACTTC. The encoded protein is CASSFGSYEQYF. The whole variable domain, filled in from reference TRBV7-9 and TRBJ2-7, reads DTGVSQNPRHKITKRGQNVTFRCDPISEHNRLYWYRQTLGQGPEFLTYFQNEAQLEKSRLLSDRFSAERPKGSFSTLEIQRTEQGDSAMYLCASSFGSYEQYFGPGTRLTVT.

This clone was observed once. V gene TRBV28 combines with J gene TRBJ2-3, with 13 bases that match TRBD2. The trim removed 6 bases at V and 5 bases at J, leaving 14 bases unmatched. In germline, CDR1 is MDHEN, CDR2 SYDVKM. CDR3 length: 18 amino acids. CDR3 in amino acids: CASSHSRRTSGRGDTQYF. CDR3 in DNA: TGTGCCAGCAGCCACTCGCGCAGGACTAGCGGGAGAGGAGATACGCAGTATTTT.

On this clone: Other DNA sequences of this sample code for an identical CDR3. The chain has TRBV5-1 and TRBJ2-1; the D is unclear. Trimming removed 0 bases from V and 7 bases from J, with 2 bases in between. Per the germline V gene, CDR1 is SGHRS and CDR2 is YFSETQ. The CDR3 is 11 amino acids. The CDR3 region has the DNA TGCGCCAGCAGCTTGGAAAATGAGCAGTTCTTC. Its protein is CASSLENEQFF.

The chain employs TRBV30 and TRBJ2-5, with 15 bases lining up with TRBD2. The J call is in doubt because the DNA end fits TRBJ2-7 better. The CDR3 runs to 16 residues. Germline loops: CDR1 GTSNPN, CDR2 SVGIG (reference sequence). Written as DNA, the CDR3 is TGTGCCTGGAGTGCCGGGACTAGCGGGAGGATGTACGAGCAGTACTTC. This translates into CAWSAGTSGRMYEQYF.

The chain combines TRBV28 with TRBJ1-4, with TRBD1 identical over 8 bases. CDR1 and CDR2 from the germline V gene are MDHEN and SYDVKM. V lost 5 bases, J lost 8 bases, and 13 bases stayed unmatched. The length of the CDR3 is 16 residues. The CDR3: CASSPQHGTGIEKLFF. The CDR3 coding sequence is TGTGCCAGCAGTCCCCAGCATGGGACAGGAATCGAAAAACTGTTTTTT.

This chain connects TRBV30 to TRBJ1-1; D is unclear. This CDR3 is 10 amino acids long. The ends were cut back, 8 bases at V and 8 bases at J, with 12 bases in the middle. From germline, CDR1 is GTSNPN and CDR2 SVGIG (reference sequence). CDR3 protein: CAGNTNEAFF. The CDR3 nucleotides read TGTGCCGGAAATACTAACGAAGCTTTCTTT.

This sequence joins TRBV28 and TRBJ1-4; D is unclear. V was clipped by 9 bases and J by 8 bases, with 16 bases between them. The CDR3 runs to 13 residues. Germline CDR1 is MDHEN and CDR2 is SYDVKM. CDR3 sequence (DNA): TGTGCCAGTCTGGGCGGATTTAAAGAAAAACTGTTTTTT. Protein product: CASLGGFKEKLFF.

V usage is TRBV5-6 and J usage is TRBJ2-3; 9 nucleotides match TRBD1. Germline assignment: CDR1 SGHDT and CDR2 YYEEEE. V shed 3 bases, J shed 5 bases, and the junction held 4 bases outside the gene matches. The CDR3 loop spans 14 amino acids. The CDR3 spells CASSSGQGIDTQYF. The CDR3 DNA is TGTGCCAGCAGCTCGGGACAGGGAATAGATACGCAGTATTTT. Combining the CDR3 with reference TRBV5-6 and TRBJ2-3 gives the whole variable domain DAGVTQSPTHLIKTRGQQVTLRCSPKSGHDTVSWYQQALGQGPQFIFQYYEEEERQRGNFPDRFSGHQFPNYSSELNVNALLLGDSALYLCASSSGQGIDTQYFGPGTRLTVL.

V gene TRBV10-2 combines with J gene TRBJ1-2; D possibly corresponds to TRBD1 (5 bases). From germline, CDR1 is WSHSY and CDR2 SAAADI. The V and J ends lost 7 bases and 2 bases respectively, with 17 bases between them. The CDR3 length is 15 residues. The CDR3 region has the DNA TGCGCCAGCACTGGACAAGCCCATTCCAACTATGGCTACACCTTC. Amino acids: CASTGQAHSNYGYTF.

The chain carries TRBV9 and TRBJ1-1; no clear D. The V and J ends lost 4 bases and 8 bases respectively, with 18 bases between them. The CDR3 is made up of 14 amino acids. CDR1 is SGDLS and CDR2 is YYNGEE in the germline V gene. The CDR3 spells CASSPDPLGGEAFF. For the CDR3, the DNA is TGTGCCAGCAGCCCCGACCCCTTGGGCGGGGAAGCTTTCTTT.

The V call is TRBV25-1, the J call TRBJ2-1; TRBD2 aligns across 14 bases. The CDR3 runs 17 residues. CDR1 is MGHDK, CDR2 SYGVNS, per germline. Trimming removed 6 bases from V and 0 bases from J; junction bases left unmatched: 4. The CDR3 DNA sequence: TGTGCCAGCAGCGGACTAGCGGGAGGTTCCTCCTACAATGAGCAGTTCTTC. It codes for CASSGLAGGSSYNEQFF.

The rearrangement joins TRBV10-3 to TRBJ2-3, with D perhaps TRBD1 (6 bases). V was trimmed by 3 bases and J by 2 bases, leaving 12 bases between them. The germline V gene has CDR1 ENHRY and CDR2 SYGVKD. CDR3 size: 15 residues. The CDR3 nucleotides are TGTGCCATCAGTGACCAACAGGGTGACACAGATACGCAGTATTTT. The encoded protein is CAISDQQGDTDTQYF.